One sample yielded the 14 T cell receptor beta chains listed below, sequenced in a study of T cell responses to AZD1222 COVID-19 vaccine. Generated by immunoSEQ multiplex PCR, the TCRdb table keeps only in-frame clones and is missing some. Of over 100,000 clones listed, 91% are singletons. Specimen: peripheral blood, collected on day 0 of AZD1222 vaccination. The receptors originated from an adult in good health.

This chain links TRBV6-1 with TRBJ1-1; D remains unclear. CDR3 size: 14 residues. CDR1 is MNHNS, CDR2 SASEGT, per germline. V was cut by 3 bases and J by 1 base, with 9 bases left in between. CDR3 sequence reads: CASSEGRWNTEAFF. CDR3 nucleotides: TGTGCCAGCAGTGAGGGGAGGTGGAACACTGAAGCTTTCTTT.

In DNA, the CDR3 is TGTGCCAGCAGCCGAGGACAGGGGAGCACCGGGGAGCTGTTTTTT. Translating gives CASSRGQGSTGELFF. The chain recombines TRBV3-1 (or the pseudogene TRBV3-2) with TRBJ2-2, with TRBD1 matching 9 bases. The trim removed 4 bases at V and 4 bases at J, leaving 4 bases unmatched. This CDR3 contains 15 residues. The germline V gene encodes CDR1 LGHDT and CDR2 YNNKEL (reference sequence).

The chain employs TRBV10-3 and TRBJ2-5; D call uncertain. CDR3 length equals 15 residues. With 2 bases removed from V and 2 bases from J, the gap between germline ends came to 12 bases. Germline V gene data show CDR1 as ENHRY and CDR2 as SYGVKD. The DNA for the CDR3 is TGTGCCATCAGTGAGCCATCCGGAGATCAAGAGACCCAGTACTTC. The encoded protein is CAISEPSGDQETQYF.

The chain joins TRBV3-1 (or the pseudogene TRBV3-2) to TRBJ2-2; D is perhaps TRBD1 (6 bases). CDR1 is LGHDT and CDR2 is YNNKEL in the germline V gene (reference sequence). The CDR3 sequence is 15 residues long. Trimming stripped 0 bases from V and 9 bases from J, with 14 bases between. CDR3 sequence reads: CASSQDNQGYRELFF. DNA for the CDR3: TGTGCCAGCAGCCAAGATAATCAGGGGTACCGGGAGCTGTTTTTT.

This clone was recorded only once. V is TRBV4-1 and J is TRBJ1-4; D remains ambiguous. The V end lost 1 base, the J end lost 6 bases, and 12 bases lay between the germline ends. Germline V gene sequence: CDR1 MGHRA, CDR2 YSYEKL. The CDR3 extends over 15 amino acids. CDR3 amino acids: CASSQANTGDEKLFF. The CDR3 bases are TGCGCCAGCAGCCAAGCGAATACGGGAGATGAAAAACTGTTTTTT.

The rearrangement joins TRBV5-6 to TRBJ2-7; D is uncertain. Germline V gives CDR1 SGHDT, CDR2 YYEEEE. V was trimmed by 1 base and J by 3 bases, leaving 8 bases between them. The length of the CDR3 is 13 residues. The CDR3 DNA follows: TGTGCCAGCAGCTTGCAGTCAATCTACGAGCAGTACTTC. This codes for CASSLQSIYEQYF.

This clone occurred a few times. The CDR3 coding sequence is TGTGCCAGCAGCGGTAAGGGGCAAGGTAACTATGGCTACACCTTC. The encoded protein is CASSGKGQGNYGYTF. The chain carries TRBV21-1 and TRBJ1-2; whether TRBD1, the table's D call, matches the DNA was not checked. TRBV21-1 is annotated as a pseudogene. This CDR3 has 15 residues.

This chain connects TRBV6-5 to TRBJ1-6; 9 bases agree with TRBD1. The ends lost 2 bases at V and 8 bases at J; junction bases unmatched: 4. Germline loops: CDR1 MNHEY, CDR2 SVGAGI. The CDR3 loop spans 15 amino acids. The DNA for the CDR3 is TGTGCCAGCAGTTACATCGACAGGGGGGATTCACCCCTCCACTTT. Translation: CASSYIDRGDSPLHF.

This clone was recorded at least ten times. This chain connects TRBV6-2 or TRBV6-3 to TRBJ1-5; weak D call: TRBD1 (5 bases). CDR3 length: 16 amino acids. Per germline, CDR1 MNHEY and CDR2 SVGEGT. The ends were cut back, 0 bases at V and 2 bases at J, with 11 bases in the middle. CDR3 DNA sequence: TGTGCCAGCAGTTACTCAAGCGGCAGGGGCAATCAGCCCCAGCATTTT. Protein sequence: CASSYSSGRGNQPQHF.

The rearrangement joins TRBV19 to TRBJ2-3; 8 nucleotides align to TRBD2. The CDR3 has 15 amino acids. The germline V gene encodes CDR1 LNHDA and CDR2 SQIVND (reference sequence). J lost 1 base, V lost 3 bases, and 3 bases had no gene match. CDR3 DNA: TGTGCCAGTAGTATTATAGCGGGGCGCACAGATACGCAGTATTTT. Its translation: CASSIIAGRTDTQYF.

The chain recombines TRBV9 with TRBJ1-3; D not certain. Germline V gene data show CDR1 as SGDLS and CDR2 as YYNGEE. The CDR3 contains 17 residues. With 0 bases removed from V and 1 base from J, the gap between germline ends came to 14 bases. This chain's CDR3 is CASSVAPAGLSGNTIYF. In nucleotides, the CDR3 is TGTGCCAGCAGCGTAGCCCCGGCAGGCCTTTCTGGAAACACCATATATTTT. The full variable domain, its missing parts supplied by reference TRBV9 and TRBJ1-3, is DSGVTQTPKHLITATGQRVTLRCSPRSGDLSVYWYQQSLDQGLQFLIQYYNGEERAKGNILERFSAQQFPDLHSELNLSSLELGDSALYFCASSVAPAGLSGNTIYFGEGSWLTVV.

The chain carries TRBV29-1 and TRBJ2-3; D is uncertain. Germline V CDR1 and CDR2: SQVTM, ANQGSEA. Between the trimmed V and J ends, which lost 7 bases and 6 bases, there was a span of 11 bases. The CDR3 spans 11 residues. The DNA for the CDR3 is TGCAGCGCCCGGAGTGGGGATACGCAGTATTTT. Its translation: CSARSGDTQYF.

The CDR3 region has the DNA TGTGCCAGCAGTTCCAAGGGGGGGGCTGAAGCTTTCTTT. It encodes CASSSKGGAEAFF. This chain links TRBV12-3 or TRBV12-4 with TRBJ1-1, with a possible D match to TRBD1 (6 bases). V lost 4 bases and J lost 6, with 12 bases in between. The CDR3 runs to 13 residues.

This sequence joins TRBV6-5 and TRBJ1-2; D unresolved. V lost 6 bases and J 6 bases, leaving 17 bases between the germline ends. Germline V CDR1 and CDR2: MNHEY, SVGAGI. This CDR3 is built from 14 residues. The CDR3 spells CASSKKRENNGYTF. In nucleotides, the CDR3 is TGTGCCAGCAGCAAGAAAAGGGAAAACAATGGCTACACCTTC.